Following are 18 T cell receptor beta chains from one sample sequenced in a study of cytomegalovirus exposure and HLA in healthy donors. Profiling relied on immunoSEQ multiplex PCR, and the TCRdb table lists in-frame clones only, not all of them. This table holds 250,000 to 300,000 clones, around 85% found once. Sequencing was carried out using PBMCs. The receptors shown here come from a woman under 30 in good health and CMV-seronegative.

This chain joins TRBV28 and TRBJ1-4; weak D call: TRBD1 (5 bases). The CDR3 runs to 14 residues. Per the germline V gene, CDR1 is MDHEN and CDR2 is SYDVKM. Trimming cost V 3 bases and J 4 bases, with 9 bases left between them. CDR3 region: CASSFRTLNEKLFF. The CDR3 nucleotides read TGTGCCAGCAGTTTTCGGACACTTAATGAAAAACTGTTTTTT.

This clone was observed a few times. The chain employs TRBV7-9 and TRBJ2-5; 7 nucleotides line up with TRBD2. CDR1 and CDR2 from the germline V gene are SEHNR and FQNEAQ (reference sequence). The CDR3 is 16 amino acids. The V segment lost 0 bases and the J segment 3 bases; nucleotides outside the gene matches: 7. This CDR3 reads CASSLAVSGPEETQYF. The CDR3 DNA is TGTGCCAGCAGCTTAGCGGTTAGCGGGCCCGAAGAGACCCAGTACTTC.

V usage is TRBV28 and J usage is TRBJ2-1; 12 positions agree with TRBD2. This CDR3 region has 15 residues. V dropped 6 bases and J dropped 7; count of bases not matched to a gene: 7. Germline V gene lookup returns CDR1 MDHEN and CDR2 SYDVKM. CDR3: CASSRLAGGRNEQFF. The CDR3 coding sequence is TGTGCCAGCAGCCGGCTAGCGGGGGGGAGAAATGAGCAGTTCTTC.

V is TRBV5-1 and J is TRBJ2-3, with 7 bases lining up with TRBD1. Germline loops: CDR1 SGHRS, CDR2 YFSETQ. J gave up 4 bases and V 0 bases, and 8 bases lay outside the gene matches. This CDR3 spans 16 amino acids. CDR3 coding DNA: TGCGCCAGCAGCTTGGGGGCCGGGACAGCCGCAGATACGCAGTATTTT. Amino acid sequence: CASSLGAGTAADTQYF.

The V gene is TRBV28, the J gene TRBJ2-7; TRBD2 aligns across 7 bases. V lost 8 bases and J lost 3; bases outside the gene matches: 10. The CDR3 consists of 14 residues. The germline V gene encodes CDR1 MDHEN and CDR2 SYDVKM. In DNA form, the CDR3 reads TGTGCCAGCGTTCGGGGGGAGGGCTACTACGAGCAGTACTTC. Amino acid sequence: CASVRGEGYYEQYF.

The chain couples TRBV11-2 to TRBJ1-2; 7 bases fit TRBD1. The CDR3 runs 15 residues. Germline trimming cut 4 bases from V and 0 bases from J; bases unmatched to any gene: 5. In germline, CDR1 is SGHAT, CDR2 FQNNGV. For the CDR3, the DNA is TGTGCCAGCAGCTCCGGGACAGTAGCTAACTATGGCTACACCTTC. It specifies CASSSGTVANYGYTF.

This rearrangement joins TRBV5-4 to TRBJ2-7; 9 bases fit TRBD1. Looked up from germline, CDR1 is SGHNT and CDR2 is YYREEE (reference sequence). V shed 0 bases, J shed 2 bases, and the junction held 0 bases outside the gene matches. The CDR3 extends over 14 amino acids. The CDR3: CASSLGDRAYEQYF. CDR3 bases: TGTGCCAGCAGCTTGGGGGACAGGGCCTACGAGCAGTACTTC.

V and J are TRBV5-4 and TRBJ2-1; 7 bases are a match to TRBD2. V dropped 4 bases and J dropped 0; count of bases not matched to a gene: 1. Looked up from germline, CDR1 is SGHNT and CDR2 is YYREEE (reference sequence). The CDR3 is 14 residues long. The CDR3 is CASSKRDSYNEQFF. The CDR3 DNA reads as TGTGCCAGCAGCAAGCGGGACTCCTACAATGAGCAGTTCTTC.

Only a few counts were recorded for this clone. The gene calls are TRBV25-1 and TRBJ2-2; TRBD1 might be the D (5 bases). V was clipped by 7 bases and J by 5 bases, with 23 bases between them. There are 17 residues in the CDR3. Per the germline V gene, CDR1 is MGHDK and CDR2 is SYGVNS. In DNA, the CDR3 is TGTGCCAGCACCTCCCGTACAGGAATTCTAGGGACCGGGGAGCTGTTTTTT. This codes for CASTSRTGILGTGELFF.

V is TRBV4-2 and J is TRBJ2-5; 7 bases map to TRBD2. The CDR3 consists of 17 residues. Germline CDR1 and CDR2: LGHNA and YNFKEQ. The V gene end was trimmed by 1 base and the J gene end by 2 bases; junction bases not matched to a gene: 10. The CDR3 DNA reads as TGTGCCAGCAGCCAAGCCCCCGGCGGGAGAGGGCAAGAGACCCAGTACTTC. This sequence encodes CASSQAPGGRGQETQYF.

This chain links TRBV27 with TRBJ1-1; a weak D match, TRBD1 (5 bases). The CDR3 consists of 14 residues. CDR1 and CDR2 from the germline V gene are MNHEY and SMNVEV (reference sequence). V lost 4 bases and J 5 bases, leaving 14 bases between the germline ends. The CDR3 DNA sequence: TGTGCCAGCAGTTCCCAAGAAAGGGGAACTGAAGCTTTCTTT. This gives the protein CASSSQERGTEAFF.

J is TRBJ1-2 and V is TRBV10-3; 7 bases map to TRBD1. This CDR3 has 13 residues. J gave up 8 bases and V 2 bases, and 5 bases lay outside the gene matches. Germline-derived CDR1 and CDR2 are ENHRY and SYGVKD. As DNA, the CDR3 is TGTGCCATCAGTGAGGACAGGGAGTCAGGCTACACCTTC. Translating it yields CAISEDRESGYTF.

The gene calls are TRBV30 and TRBJ1-1; tentatively, D is TRBD1 (5 bases). The CDR3 is 11 amino acids. Trimming pared 5 bases from V and 11 bases from J, leaving 15 bases between. Germline CDR1 reads GTSNPN; CDR2 reads SVGIG (reference sequence). The CDR3 sequence is CAWAGPIEAFF. Written as DNA, the CDR3 is TGTGCCTGGGCGGGGCCGATTGAGGCTTTCTTT.

As regards this clone: Other DNA sequences in the sample encode the same CDR3. J is TRBJ2-7 and V is TRBV4-1; TRBD1 matches at 7 bases. Germline V gene sequence: CDR1 MGHRA, CDR2 YSYEKL. The junction had 2 bases not matched to a gene; V was cut back by 1 base and J by 2 bases. The CDR3 spans 14 residues. The CDR3 DNA follows: TGCGCCAGCAGCCAAGGACAGGGAGCCTACGAGCAGTACTTC. Its protein is CASSQGQGAYEQYF.

This clone has a single count. This CDR3 reads CASTPRNTGELFF. CDR3 coding DNA: TGTGCCAGTACCCCTCGGAACACCGGGGAGCTGTTTTTT. The V call is TRBV19, the J call TRBJ2-2; D call uncertain. The germline CDR1 and CDR2 sequences are LNHDA and SQIVND (reference sequence). This CDR3 region has 13 residues. V lost 7 bases and J lost 1, with 7 bases in between.

The chain uses TRBV7-9 and TRBJ1-3; TRBD1 matches at 8 bases. V lost 5 bases and J lost 1; bases outside the gene matches: 10. CDR1 and CDR2 (germline): SEHNR, FQNEAQ (reference sequence). The CDR3 covers 17 residues. The CDR3 here is CASSAPGGARSGNTIYF. The DNA of the CDR3 is TGTGCCAGCAGCGCCCCAGGGGGCGCTAGGTCTGGAAACACCATATATTTT.

The chain uses TRBV6-5 and TRBJ1-2, with 7 bases fitting TRBD1. This CDR3 contains 14 residues. The V gene's germline CDR1 is MNHEY and CDR2 SVGAGI. The trim removed 6 bases at V and 4 bases at J, leaving 8 bases unmatched. CDR3 loop: CASRPPRDSYGYTF. CDR3 DNA sequence: TGTGCCAGCAGGCCCCCGAGGGACAGCTATGGCTACACCTTC.

V is TRBV23-1 and J is TRBJ1-1; D is unclear. TRBV23-1 is an open reading frame, and its role is uncertain. The CDR3 contains 17 residues. V was shortened by 1 base and J by 2 bases, with 17 bases between the two germline ends. The CDR3 region is CASSQLSHGPANTEAFF. CDR3 nucleotides: TGCGCCAGCAGTCAATTGAGCCATGGGCCCGCTAACACTGAAGCTTTCTTT.